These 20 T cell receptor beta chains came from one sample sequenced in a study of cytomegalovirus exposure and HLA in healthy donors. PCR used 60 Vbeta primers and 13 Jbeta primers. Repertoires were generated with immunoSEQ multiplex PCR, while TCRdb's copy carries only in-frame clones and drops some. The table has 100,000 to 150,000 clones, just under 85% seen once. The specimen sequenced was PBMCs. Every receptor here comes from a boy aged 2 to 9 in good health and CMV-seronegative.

CDR3 loop: CASSMGMGQGTAFF. The CDR3 region has the DNA TGTGCCAGTAGTATGGGGATGGGACAGGGAACGGCTTTCTTT. The chain carries TRBV19 and TRBJ1-1; 9 positions agree with TRBD1. The CDR3 loop spans 14 amino acids. CDR1 is LNHDA, CDR2 SQIVND, per germline (reference sequence). V was pared by 3 bases and J by 11 bases, with 10 bases of the junction left unmatched.

CDR3 residues: CASSLGDWEGDTQYF. The CDR3 region has the DNA TGTGCCAGCAGTTTAGGGGACTGGGAGGGAGATACGCAGTATTTT. The V and J genes are TRBV28 and TRBJ2-3; 7 bases line up with TRBD2. V trimming: 2 bases; J trimming: 5 bases; junction bases outside the gene matches: 7. The CDR3 is 15 amino acids. The germline CDR1 and CDR2 sequences are MDHEN and SYDVKM.

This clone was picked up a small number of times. The CDR3 sequence: CASRDRVSYEQYV. DNA for the CDR3: TGCGCCAGCAGGGACAGGGTCTCGTACGAGCAGTACGTC. J is TRBJ2-7 and V is TRBV10-2; 8 nucleotides agree with TRBD1. Germline CDR1 reads WSHSY; CDR2 reads SAAADI. The V segment lost 6 bases and the J segment 4 bases; nucleotides outside the gene matches: 5. The CDR3 has 13 amino acids.

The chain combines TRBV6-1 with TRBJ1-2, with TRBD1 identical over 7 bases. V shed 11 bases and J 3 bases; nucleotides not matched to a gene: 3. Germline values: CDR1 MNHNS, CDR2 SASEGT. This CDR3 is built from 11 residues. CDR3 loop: CAAGGYYGYTF. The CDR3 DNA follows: TGTGCCGCAGGGGGTTACTATGGCTACACCTTC.

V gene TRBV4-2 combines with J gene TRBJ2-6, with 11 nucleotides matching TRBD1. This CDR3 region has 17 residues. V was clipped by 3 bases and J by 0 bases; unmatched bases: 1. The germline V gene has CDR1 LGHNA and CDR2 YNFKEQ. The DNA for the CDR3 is TGTGCCAGCAGCCACGGGACAGGGGGCTCTGGGGCCAACGTCCTGACTTTC. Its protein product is CASSHGTGGSGANVLTF.

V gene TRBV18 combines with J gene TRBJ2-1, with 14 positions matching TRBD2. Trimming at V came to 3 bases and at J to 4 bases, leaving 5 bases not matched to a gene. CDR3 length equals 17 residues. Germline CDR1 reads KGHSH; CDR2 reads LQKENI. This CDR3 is CASSPGLAGGIYNEQFF. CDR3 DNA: TGTGCCAGCTCACCCGGACTAGCGGGAGGTATATACAATGAGCAGTTCTTC.

CDR3 sequence: CASSLLGGSEQYF. In DNA form, the CDR3 reads TGTGCCAGCAGTTTATTGGGGGGGTCAGAGCAGTACTTC. The J gene is TRBJ2-5, the V gene TRBV28, with 7 bases aligning to TRBD2. The length of the CDR3 is 13 residues. Trimming cost V 1 base and J 11 bases; bases outside gene matches: 7. From germline, CDR1 is MDHEN and CDR2 SYDVKM.

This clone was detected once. CDR3 sequence (DNA): TGTGCCAGCTCACTTACTCAGGGGAGTCTAGCCAAAAACATTCAGTACTTC. As protein: CASSLTQGSLAKNIQYF. V and J are TRBV18 and TRBJ2-4, with D possibly matching TRBD1 (6 bases). V lost 4 bases and J lost 0, with 16 bases in between. CDR3 size: 17 residues. Germline V gives CDR1 KGHSH, CDR2 LQKENI.

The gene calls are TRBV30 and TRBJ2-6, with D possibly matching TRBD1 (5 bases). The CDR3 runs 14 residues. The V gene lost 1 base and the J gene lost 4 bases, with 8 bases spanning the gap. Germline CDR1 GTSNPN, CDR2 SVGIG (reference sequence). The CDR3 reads CAWSEGSGANVLTF. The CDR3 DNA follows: TGTGCCTGGAGTGAGGGGTCGGGGGCCAACGTCCTGACTTTC.

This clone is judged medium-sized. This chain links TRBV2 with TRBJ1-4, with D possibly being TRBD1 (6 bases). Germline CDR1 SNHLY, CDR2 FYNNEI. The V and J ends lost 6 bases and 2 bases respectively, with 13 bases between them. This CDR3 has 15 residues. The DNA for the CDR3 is TGTGCCAGCAGCTACAGGGTGCGCACTAATGAAAAACTGTTTTTT. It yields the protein CASSYRVRTNEKLFF.

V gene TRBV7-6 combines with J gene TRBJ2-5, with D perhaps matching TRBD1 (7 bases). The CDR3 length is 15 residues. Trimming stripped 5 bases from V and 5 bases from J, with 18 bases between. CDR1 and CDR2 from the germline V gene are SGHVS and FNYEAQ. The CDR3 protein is CASSLGGGAGETQYF. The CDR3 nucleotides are TGTGCCAGCAGCCTAGGAGGGGGCGCGGGGGAGACCCAGTACTTC.

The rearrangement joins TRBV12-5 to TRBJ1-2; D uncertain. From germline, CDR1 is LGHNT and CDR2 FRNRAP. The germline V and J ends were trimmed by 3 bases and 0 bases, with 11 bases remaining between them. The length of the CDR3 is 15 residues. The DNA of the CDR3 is TGTGCTAGTGGTTTCTCCAGTGAAACTAACTATGGCTACACCTTC. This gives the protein CASGFSSETNYGYTF.

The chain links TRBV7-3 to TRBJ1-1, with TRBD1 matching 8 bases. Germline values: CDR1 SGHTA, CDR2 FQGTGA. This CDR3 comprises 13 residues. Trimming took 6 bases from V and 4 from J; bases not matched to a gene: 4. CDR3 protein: CASRSTGGTEAFF. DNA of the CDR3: TGTGCCAGCAGGTCCACAGGGGGCACTGAAGCTTTCTTT.

The CDR3 sequence is CASSGGGRQPQHF. DNA for the CDR3: TGTGCCAGCAGTGGAGGGGGACGACAGCCCCAGCATTTT. The chain recombines TRBV2 with TRBJ1-5, with a possible D match to TRBD1 (6 bases). The CDR3 totals 13 residues. CDR1 and CDR2 from the germline V gene are SNHLY and FYNNEI. The V end was cut by 4 bases, the J end by 7 bases, with 11 bases between.

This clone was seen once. CDR3 loop: CASSPSTAGVRGDSPLHF. The CDR3 bases are TGTGCCAGCTCACCATCCACGGCGGGTGTCAGGGGAGATTCACCCCTCCACTTT. This rearrangement joins TRBV18 to TRBJ1-6; tentative D call: TRBD1 (6 bases). Germline V gene sequence: CDR1 KGHSH, CDR2 LQKENI. V gave up 2 bases and J gave up 8 bases, with 22 bases separating them. The CDR3 length is 18 residues.

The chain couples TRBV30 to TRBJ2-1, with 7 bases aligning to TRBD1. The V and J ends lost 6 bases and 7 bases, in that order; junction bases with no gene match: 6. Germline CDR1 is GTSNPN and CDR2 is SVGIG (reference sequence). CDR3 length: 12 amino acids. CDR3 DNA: TGTGCCTGTTCATCAGGGGGAAATGAGCAGTTCTTC. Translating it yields CACSSGGNEQFF.

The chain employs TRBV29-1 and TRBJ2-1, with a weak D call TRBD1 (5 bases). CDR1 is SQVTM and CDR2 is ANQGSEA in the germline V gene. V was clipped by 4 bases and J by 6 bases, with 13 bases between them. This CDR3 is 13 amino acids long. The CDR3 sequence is CSVAPGNGNEQFF. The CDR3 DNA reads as TGCAGCGTTGCGCCAGGGAACGGCAATGAGCAGTTCTTC.

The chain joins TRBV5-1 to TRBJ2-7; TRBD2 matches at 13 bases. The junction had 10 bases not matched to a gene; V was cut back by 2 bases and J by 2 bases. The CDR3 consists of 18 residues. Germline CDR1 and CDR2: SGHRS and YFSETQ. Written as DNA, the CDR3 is TGCGCCAGCAGCTTTCGGACTAGCGGGGGAAAGGAAACCTACGAGCAGTACTTC. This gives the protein CASSFRTSGGKETYEQYF.

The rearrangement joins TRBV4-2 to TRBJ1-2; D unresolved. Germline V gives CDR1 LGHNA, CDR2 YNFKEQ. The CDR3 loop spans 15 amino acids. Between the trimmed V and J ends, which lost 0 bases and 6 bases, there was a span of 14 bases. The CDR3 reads CASSQDQAMTNGYTF. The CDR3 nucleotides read TGTGCCAGCAGCCAAGATCAGGCGATGACTAATGGCTACACCTTC.

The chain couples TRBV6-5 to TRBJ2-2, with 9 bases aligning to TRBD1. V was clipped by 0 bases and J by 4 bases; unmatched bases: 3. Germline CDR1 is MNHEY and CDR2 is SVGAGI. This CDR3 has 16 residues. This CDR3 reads CASSYSDRGGTGELFF. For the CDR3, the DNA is TGTGCCAGCAGTTACTCGGACAGGGGAGGCACCGGGGAGCTGTTTTTT.